This paragraph covers one TCR beta chain sequence. This record belongs to a study of blood T cell repertoires in COVID-19. Overall study: From the United States, Italy and Spain came samples of acute and convalescent COVID-19.

Authors' data handling: How many nucleated cells were present was estimated from reference gene primer amplification. TCRdb keeps only in-frame clones here, not all; method: immunoSEQ multiplex PCR. That table is the source of V, J and clone size, and D and trimming were worked out from the DNA. The repertoire holds 150,000 to 200,000 clones, with approximately 83% as singletons. Looked up from germline, CDR1 is SGHRS and CDR2 is YFSETQ. This CDR3 spans 15 amino acids. Trimming at V came to 4 bases and at J to 2 bases, leaving 5 bases not matched to a gene. The study drew participants aged about 18 to 95 years from 20 to 30 US areas.

Sequencing used PBMCs or T cells enriched from blood (not recorded which). The sequence derives from a woman in her sixties or seventies who had recovered from COVID-19. The chain has TRBV5-1 and TRBJ2-1; TRBD2 matches at 8 bases. The CDR3: CASSVTSGAYNEQFF. Written as DNA, the CDR3 is TGCGCCAGCAGCGTAACTAGCGGAGCCTACAATGAGCAGTTCTTC.